This section outlines one TCR beta chain sequence together with its context. Its target is unknown. Sequencing was performed with immunoSEQ multiplex PCR; in TCRdb, only in-frame clones are kept and a portion is missing. This sample carries 150,000 to 200,000 clones, almost 85% of them seen once, and the ten largest clones take roughly 10%. These data originate in a study of cytomegalovirus exposure and HLA in healthy donors. Study-level points and caveats: Most sequenced TCRs were rare (though some public TCRs occurred in many donors). The study flagged roughly 150 TCR beta chains as cytomegalovirus-associated.

It was the roughly 130-subject validation cohort, separate from the approximately 690-subject first cohort, to which the donors belonged. The CDR3 covers 11 residues. Per germline, CDR1 DFQATT and CDR2 SNEGSKA (reference sequence). V was pared by 2 bases and J by 8 bases, with 9 bases between. The receptor was derived from a man aged 25-45 years in good health and CMV-seropositive. The sequencing sample was made of PBMCs. The gene calls are TRBV20-1 and TRBJ1-1; D is perhaps TRBD1 (5 bases). The CDR3 reads CSARTYREAFF. The DNA of the CDR3 is TGCAGTGCTAGAACCTACAGGGAAGCTTTCTTT.